Listed below are T cell receptor beta chains from one sample, sequenced in a study of response to subunit inactivated influenza vaccine. TCRdb independently ran MiXCR on the RT-PCR reads; one entry per CDR3 protein. Among under 750,000 distinct CDR3 sequences, around 11% were seen once, and the ten largest hold roughly 10%. The sample was PBMCs from blood, taken on the day of vaccination. The receptors here all came from a man in his fifties or sixties who received an inactivated influenza vaccine. Each CDR3 is given with its conserved first and last residue. D genes are given only for firm matches. Part of the rows lack a size; the others show once, few, many or a class for expanded clones.

d_gene	v_gene	abundance	j_gene	CDR3aa	CDR3nt
TRBD2	TRBV20-1	.	TRBJ2-5	CSALPTSGRGRTYQDTQYF	TGCAGTGCCCTACCCACCTCCGGGCGGGGGAGGACTTACCAAGATACCCAGTACTTC
TRBD2	TRBV7-8	many	TRBJ2-1	CASSWTSGSLSYNEQFF	TGTGCCAGCAGTTGGACTAGCGGGAGTTTATCCTACAATGAGCAGTTCTTC
.	TRBV4-3	few	TRBJ1-6	CASSQDRGGRIGSPLHF	TGCGCCAGCAGCCAAGATCGGGGGGGGCGCATAGGTTCACCCCTCCACTTT
.	TRBV19	.	TRBJ2-1	CASRSGGEQFF	TGTGCCAGCCGATCGGGTGGTGAGCAGTTCTTC
.	TRBV12-3/TRBV12-4	many	TRBJ2-1	CASSLGDGSSINEQFF	TGTGCCAGCAGTTTAGGGGACGGATCCTCAATCAATGAGCAGTTCTTC
.	TRBV28	many	TRBJ2-7	CASSLFRAYEQYF	TGTGCCAGCAGTTTATTCAGAGCTTACGAGCAGTACTTC
.	TRBV7-6	.	TRBJ2-7	CASSGALGLEQYF	TGTGCCAGCAGCGGCGCTTTGGGTCTCGAGCAGTACTTC
.	TRBV7-9	.	TRBJ1-6	CASSLALRGSPLHF	TGTGCCAGCAGCTTAGCGCTCAGGGGTTCACCCCTCCACTTT
TRBD1	TRBV5-1	few	TRBJ1-2	CASSFFRGSEGYTF	TGCGCCAGCAGCTTTTTCAGGGGGTCGGAGGGCTACACCTTC
TRBD2	TRBV5-1	.	TRBJ2-6	CASSLVGLAGVVGANVLTF	TGCGCCAGCAGCTTGGTTGGACTAGCGGGAGTAGTTGGGGCCAACGTCCTGACTTTC
.	TRBV10-3	many	TRBJ2-1	CAISESVGLRGAEQFF	TGTGCCATCAGTGAGTCTGTGGGCCTTAGAGGGGCCGAGCAGTTCTTC
.	TRBV25-1	.	TRBJ1-4	CASSGWQKNEKLFF	TGTGCCAGCAGTGGGTGGCAGAAGAATGAAAAACTGTTTTTT
.	TRBV4-3	few	TRBJ2-1	CASSQDGAATYNEQFF	TGCGCCAGCAGCCAAGATGGAGCGGCAACCTACAATGAGCAGTTCTTC
TRBD1	TRBV12-3/TRBV12-4	many	TRBJ1-6	CASSSGTDNSPLHF	TGTGCCAGCAGTTCCGGGACAGATAATTCACCCCTCCACTTT
TRBD2	TRBV20-1	few	TRBJ2-1	CSARVLAGNEQFF	TGCAGTGCTAGAGTACTAGCGGGGAATGAGCAGTTCTTC
.	TRBV27	.	TRBJ2-7	CASSRRGTSSSYEQYF	TGTGCCAGCAGTCGAAGGGGGACTTCTAGCTCCTACGAGCAGTACTTC